This T cell receptor beta chain was documented in a study of blood T cell repertoires in COVID-19. Study as a whole: The study drew acute and convalescent COVID-19 samples from the United States, Italy and Spain.

Profiled with immunoSEQ multiplex PCR; TCRdb holds only in-frame clones, not every one. The data contain approximately 270,000 clones, around 89% of them seen just once; the ten biggest clones take up approximately 4%. This clone appeared a single time. This CDR3 spans 13 amino acids. CDR1 is MNHEY, CDR2 SVGAGI, per germline. The V end lost 10 bases, the J end lost 5 bases, and 17 bases lay between the germline ends. The clonotype was recovered from a woman in her twenties or thirties with acute COVID-19. This rearrangement joins TRBV6-5 to TRBJ2-5, with a possible D match to TRBD2 (6 bases). The sample consisted of PBMCs or T cells enriched from blood (not recorded which). The DNA for the CDR3 is TGTGCCACGTCCCAGGGAAGCGGGGAGACCCAGTACTTC. Its translation is CATSQGSGETQYF.